This T cell receptor (beta chain) was identified in a study of cytotoxic CD8 clonotypes in ibrutinib-treated CLL. CDR3 length equals 11 residues. CDR1 is MNHEY, CDR2 SVGAGI, per germline. The ends were cut back, 1 base at V and 7 bases at J, with 4 bases in the middle. Sequenced by immunoSEQ multiplex PCR; TCRdb stores in-frame clones only, minus some. The sample holds about 40,000 clones, around 67% seen once. Extraction of roughly 2 micrograms of genomic DNA from cryopreserved PBMCs supplied material for TCR beta libraries. The receptor was isolated from a human donor with chronic lymphocytic leukemia. The V gene is TRBV6-5, the J gene TRBJ1-1; no firm D call. The source was PBMCs, collected at disease progression, from a patient treated with ibrutinib. The CDR3 region is CASSYWGEAFF. CDR3 DNA sequence: TGTGCCAGCAGTTACTGGGGTGAAGCTTTCTTT.